The clone carrying this T cell receptor beta chain appeared a few times. This entry belongs to a study of control samples from healthy donors and cancer patients. Assay: immunoSEQ multiplex PCR; the TCRdb copy retains only in-frame clones and omits some. The sample has 140,000 to 150,000 clones, about 91% seen once; the top ten hold approximately 3%. CDR1 SGHRS and CDR2 YFSETQ come from the germline V gene. The CDR3 is made up of 13 amino acids. With 4 bases removed from V and 6 bases from J, the gap between germline ends came to 11 bases. This TCR derives from a man under 40 in good health. Material: blood. The J gene is TRBJ1-5, the V gene TRBV5-1; no clear D. The CDR3 loop is CASSPFTGQPQHF. DNA of the CDR3: TGCGCCAGCAGCCCCTTTACTGGTCAGCCCCAGCATTTT. Full variable domain (remainder filled in from reference TRBV5-1 and TRBJ1-5): KAGVTQTPRYLIKTRGQQVTLSCSPISGHRSVSWYQQTPGQGLQFLFEYFSETQRNKGNFPGRFSGRQFSNSRSEMNVSTLELGDSALYLCASSPFTGQPQHFGDGTRLSIL.